The 29 T cell receptor beta chains reported below all come from one sample, sequenced in a study of cytomegalovirus exposure and HLA in healthy donors. The PCR used 60 Vbeta and 13 Jbeta primers. Sequencing used immunoSEQ multiplex PCR; TCRdb keeps in-frame clones, though not all of them. The table lists about 120,000 clones, over 70% of them singletons. Sample: PBMCs. Receptors originate from a woman aged 45-65 years in good health and CMV-seropositive.

The chain employs TRBV4-3 and TRBJ1-2; perhaps TRBD1 as D (5 bases). CDR1 LGHNA and CDR2 YSLEER come from the germline V gene. Trimming shortened V by 1 base and J by 8 bases, and 17 bases separated the two germline ends. The CDR3 is 15 amino acids. CDR3 region: CASSQGFQTQGGYTF. CDR3 DNA sequence: TGCGCCAGCAGCCAAGGTTTCCAGACCCAGGGAGGCTACACCTTC.

The chain recombines TRBV7-2 with TRBJ2-7, with TRBD1 as a possible D gene (6 bases). Germline V gives CDR1 SGHTA, CDR2 FQGNSA. The CDR3 totals 14 residues. V dropped 1 base and J dropped 3 bases, with 10 bases sitting between them. DNA of the CDR3: TGTGCCAGCAGCTTAGGGACAGTCGGCTACGAGCAGTACTTC. Residues: CASSLGTVGYEQYF.

The chain employs TRBV5-1 and TRBJ2-1, with 14 bases that match TRBD2. The CDR3 totals 16 residues. CDR1 and CDR2 from the germline V gene are SGHRS and YFSETQ. With V trimmed by 4 bases and J by 4 bases, 4 bases remained unmatched. This CDR3 is CASSLTSGGGYNEQFF. CDR3 bases: TGCGCCAGCAGCCTGACTAGCGGGGGGGGGTACAATGAGCAGTTCTTC.

The chain employs TRBV5-1 and TRBJ2-2; TRBD1 agrees at 7 bases. Losses at the gene ends were 0 bases for V and 0 bases for J; bases not matched to a gene: 2. The CDR3 runs to 16 residues. CDR1 SGHRS and CDR2 YFSETQ come from the germline V gene. The CDR3 loop reads CASSLEGATNTGELFF. In DNA form, the CDR3 reads TGCGCCAGCAGCTTGGAGGGGGCCACGAACACCGGGGAGCTGTTTTTT.

The chain links TRBV5-1 to TRBJ1-2, with D possibly being TRBD1 (5 bases). This CDR3 is 16 amino acids long. From germline, CDR1 is SGHRS and CDR2 YFSETQ. V shed 4 bases and J shed 6 bases, with 22 bases lying between them. The CDR3 nucleotides read TGCGCCAGCAGCCCCTCTGGGGGGACGGCCGAGGATGGCTACACCTTC. It is translated as CASSPSGGTAEDGYTF. Supplemented by reference TRBV5-1 and TRBJ1-2, the full variable domain reads KAGVTQTPRYLIKTRGQQVTLSCSPISGHRSVSWYQQTPGQGLQFLFEYFSETQRNKGNFPGRFSGRQFSNSRSEMNVSTLELGDSALYLCASSPSGGTAEDGYTFGSGTRLTVV.

The chain uses TRBV19 and TRBJ2-5; a possible D gene is TRBD1 (7 bases). CDR1 LNHDA and CDR2 SQIVND come from the germline V gene (reference sequence). The CDR3 sequence is 14 residues long. Trimming cost V 5 bases and J 4 bases, with 14 bases left between them. The CDR3 loop reads CASSVHQGGETQYF. As DNA, the CDR3 is TGTGCCAGTAGTGTCCATCAGGGGGGAGAGACCCAGTACTTC.

This chain uses TRBV5-4 with TRBJ2-3; 7 bases agree with TRBD2. Looked up from germline, CDR1 is SGHNT and CDR2 is YYREEE (reference sequence). The CDR3 covers 17 residues. The junction had 16 bases not matched to a gene; V was cut back by 4 bases and J by 5 bases. The CDR3 protein is CASSTGQERGRGDTQYF. The CDR3 nucleotides read TGTGCCAGCAGCACAGGACAAGAGCGGGGTCGGGGAGATACGCAGTATTTT.

The rearrangement joins TRBV2 to TRBJ2-7, with 9 positions matching TRBD2. V shed 6 bases, J shed 2 bases, and the junction held 8 bases outside the gene matches. The CDR3 has 15 amino acids. The germline gives CDR1 SNHLY, CDR2 FYNNEI. CDR3 bases: TGTGCCAGCAGACTGAATAGCGGGGGACCCTACGAGCAGTACTTC. Translated, it gives CASRLNSGGPYEQYF.

This clone was detected only a few times. The chain combines TRBV7-8 with TRBJ2-7; D ambiguous. V lost 1 base and J lost 0, with 7 bases in between. This CDR3 region has 14 residues. Germline V gene data show CDR1 as SGHVS and CDR2 as FQNEAQ. In nucleotides, the CDR3 is TGTGCCAGCAGCTTAGGGAGAAACTCCTACGAGCAGTACTTC. This encodes CASSLGRNSYEQYF.

The chain uses TRBV2 and TRBJ1-4; TRBD1 agrees at 7 bases. The CDR3 spans 15 residues. V shed 8 bases and J 7 bases; nucleotides not matched to a gene: 13. Germline CDR1 is SNHLY and CDR2 is FYNNEI. CDR3 coding DNA: TGTGCCAGCGGGGGCCCAGGGGGTTCGTTTGAAAAACTGTTTTTT. Translating gives CASGGPGGSFEKLFF.

The V call is TRBV7-2, the J call TRBJ2-5; possible D gene TRBD2, 5 bases. This CDR3 spans 14 amino acids. From germline, CDR1 is SGHTA and CDR2 FQGNSA. The V end was cut by 1 base, the J end by 5 bases, with 11 bases between. CDR3 loop: CASSLVASPETQYF. CDR3 DNA: TGTGCCAGCAGCTTAGTAGCTAGCCCGGAGACCCAGTACTTC.

The chain has TRBV7-2 and TRBJ1-4; D is perhaps TRBD1 (6 bases). V lost 3 bases, J lost 4 bases, and 9 bases lay in between. The CDR3 has 14 amino acids. CDR1 is SGHTA, CDR2 FQGNSA, per germline. This chain's CDR3 is CASSFGRGNEKLFF. The CDR3 bases are TGTGCCAGCAGCTTTGGCAGGGGTAATGAAAAACTGTTTTTT.

In this sample, this clone turned up a few times. The chain has TRBV13 and TRBJ2-3, with 9 bases aligning to TRBD2. Germline CDR1 reads PRHDT; CDR2 reads FYEKMQ (reference sequence). V gave up 5 bases and J gave up 0 bases; unmatched junction bases: 15. CDR3 size: 19 residues. The CDR3 region is CASSPDAGLAGASTDTQYF. CDR3 DNA sequence: TGTGCCAGCAGCCCCGACGCAGGATTAGCGGGAGCAAGCACAGATACGCAGTATTTT.

The chain has TRBV30 and TRBJ2-1, with 7 bases lining up with TRBD2. CDR1 is GTSNPN and CDR2 is SVGIG in the germline V gene (reference sequence). The CDR3 is 15 amino acids. Losses at the gene ends were 4 bases for V and 6 bases for J; bases not matched to a gene: 12. The DNA of the CDR3 is TGTGCCTGGATTGGTAGGGAGGGAAGATCCAATGAGCAGTTCTTC. Its protein is CAWIGREGRSNEQFF.

This chain links TRBV7-2 with TRBJ2-7; the D gene is possibly TRBD2 (5 bases). Germline V lookup: CDR1 SGHTA, CDR2 FQGNSA. V lost 5 bases, J lost 5 bases, and 13 bases lay in between. The CDR3 has 13 residues. The CDR3, as DNA: TGTGCCAGCAGCCCTTATACTAGAAACGAGCAGTACTTC. Its protein product is CASSPYTRNEQYF.

This clone was seen only once. The J gene is TRBJ2-7, the V gene TRBV7-2, with 8 bases aligning to TRBD1. Germline loops: CDR1 SGHTA, CDR2 FQGNSA. CDR3 size: 15 residues. V lost 0 bases to trimming and J lost 3 bases; unmatched junction nucleotides: 4. DNA for the CDR3: TGTGCCAGCAGCTTAGCGGGACAGGCAATCTACGAGCAGTACTTC. Translating gives CASSLAGQAIYEQYF.

The chain recombines TRBV7-2 with TRBJ2-3; 13 nucleotides align to TRBD2. J lost 1 base, V lost 4 bases, and 5 bases had no gene match. CDR1 and CDR2 (germline): SGHTA, FQGNSA. The CDR3 has 17 amino acids. CDR3 in DNA: TGTGCCAGCAGCTCCGGACTAGCGGGGGCGCGCACAGATACGCAGTATTTT. This gives the protein CASSSGLAGARTDTQYF. The entire variable domain, with the rest obtained from reference TRBV7-2 and TRBJ2-3, is as follows: GAGVSQSPSNKVTEKGKDVELRCDPISGHTALYWYRQSLGQGLEFLIYFQGNSAPDKSGLPSDRFSAERTGGSVSTLTIQRTQQEDSAVYLCASSSGLAGARTDTQYFGPGTRLTVL.

The CDR3 DNA reads as TGTGCCAGCAGCTTAGCTTTGCGAAACACCGGGGAGCTGTTTTTT. Translation gives CASSLALRNTGELFF. This rearrangement joins TRBV7-9 to TRBJ2-2; no clear D. Germline V lookup: CDR1 SEHNR, CDR2 FQNEAQ (reference sequence). The CDR3 contains 15 residues. V gave up 0 bases and J gave up 2 bases, with 7 bases separating them.

This clone came up a few times. The J gene is TRBJ1-1, the V gene TRBV4-2, with no clear D. Germline values: CDR1 LGHNA, CDR2 YNFKEQ. This CDR3 spans 16 amino acids. Trimming shortened V by 0 bases and J by 0 bases, and 11 bases separated the two germline ends. The CDR3 nucleotides are TGTGCCAGCAGCCAAGATTCGGGGTTGATGAACACTGAAGCTTTCTTT. Translated: CASSQDSGLMNTEAFF.

The sample holds one count of this clone. V gene TRBV2 combines with J gene TRBJ2-7; D is perhaps TRBD1 (6 bases). Germline values: CDR1 SNHLY, CDR2 FYNNEI. The V gene lost 6 bases and the J gene lost 7 bases, with 19 bases spanning the gap. This CDR3 spans 14 amino acids. CDR3 residues: CASSPGQTKVEQYF. The CDR3, as DNA: TGTGCCAGCAGCCCAGGACAGACTAAGGTTGAGCAGTACTTC.

In the case of this clone: Mismatch with germline at one junction end may stem from a read error. This sequence joins TRBV5-8 and TRBJ1-5, with 7 positions matching TRBD1. The CDR3 has 16 amino acids. Germline lookup yields CDR1 SGHTS and CDR2 YDEGEE. Here the CDR3 reads CASSTNRGQVNRPQHF. The CDR3, as DNA: TGTGCCAGCAGCACTAATCGCGGACAGGTCAATCGGCCCCAGCATTTT.

This chain links TRBV5-4 with TRBJ1-4; D remains ambiguous. V gave up 0 bases and J gave up 3 bases, with 9 bases separating them. The CDR3 is made up of 15 amino acids. Germline assignment: CDR1 SGHNT and CDR2 YYREEE (reference sequence). The CDR3 spells CASSLDRAPNEKLFF. DNA for the CDR3: TGTGCCAGCAGCTTGGACAGAGCCCCTAATGAAAAACTGTTTTTT.

The chain combines TRBV7-9 with TRBJ1-4, with D possibly being TRBD1 (5 bases). The V gene lost 7 bases and the J gene lost 1 base, with 13 bases spanning the gap. The CDR3 runs 15 residues. Germline V gene lookup returns CDR1 SEHNR and CDR2 FQNEAQ (reference sequence). DNA of the CDR3: TGTGCCAGCATAGGCGGGGGACGAACTAATGAAAAACTGTTTTTT. Translated, it gives CASIGGGRTNEKLFF.

Concerning this clone: The junction and the germline gene differ at one end; a read error may be behind it. The chain has TRBV7-9 and TRBJ2-7, with TRBD1 matching over 8 bases. Per germline, CDR1 SEHNR and CDR2 FQNEAQ (reference sequence). The CDR3 sequence is 12 residues long. CDR3 in amino acids: CSSSSDRGEQYF. CDR3 coding DNA: TGTTCCAGCAGCTCTGACAGGGGCGAGCAGTACTTC.

A single count supports this clone. The chain couples TRBV7-2 to TRBJ1-5; 7 nucleotides agree with TRBD1. Looked up from germline, CDR1 is SGHTA and CDR2 is FQGNSA. The V segment lost 1 base and the J segment 5 bases; nucleotides outside the gene matches: 2. This CDR3 comprises 14 residues. CDR3 in DNA: TGTGCCAGCAGCTTAGGCCAGGGGGATCAGCCCCAGCATTTT. The encoded protein is CASSLGQGDQPQHF.

The V gene is TRBV7-2, the J gene TRBJ2-7; tentative D call: TRBD2 (5 bases). Trimming pared 1 base from V and 3 bases from J, leaving 13 bases between. This CDR3 has 15 amino acids. CDR1 is SGHTA, CDR2 FQGNSA, per germline. The CDR3 DNA sequence: TGTGCCAGCAGCTTAGATCTAGCAACTAACTACGAGCAGTACTTC. Translated: CASSLDLATNYEQYF.

This clone was seen more than once but under ten times. The chain couples TRBV25-1 to TRBJ2-2; D not certain. With 1 base removed from V and 3 bases from J, the gap between germline ends came to 6 bases. The germline V gene encodes CDR1 MGHDK and CDR2 SYGVNS. The CDR3 runs to 14 residues. The CDR3 bases are TGTGCCAGCAGTGAATCCGGTTACACCGGGGAGCTGTTTTTT. This sequence encodes CASSESGYTGELFF.

V usage is TRBV28 and J usage is TRBJ2-7; D may be TRBD1 (7 bases). Germline V gives CDR1 MDHEN, CDR2 SYDVKM. The V and J ends lost 6 bases and 1 base respectively, with 16 bases between them. The CDR3 sequence is 15 residues long. CDR3 nucleotide sequence: TGTGCCAGCAGAATGCGCCAGGGGGGTTCCTACGAGCAGTACTTC. Translating gives CASRMRQGGSYEQYF.

The chain links TRBV27 to TRBJ2-7, with 7 positions matching TRBD1. The CDR3 sequence is 14 residues long. The V gene's germline CDR1 is MNHEY and CDR2 SMNVEV (reference sequence). The ends lost 4 bases at V and 2 bases at J; junction bases unmatched: 5. The CDR3 DNA is TGTGCCAGCAGTTCCACCGGGACAGCCTACGAGCAGTACTTC. Protein: CASSSTGTAYEQYF.